This TCR beta chain was captured by sequencing in a study of memory CD4+ T cells and cytomegalovirus serostatus. Background on the study: Healthy Belgian adult donors included roughly nine CMV-positive and some 23 CMV-negative people.

Single viable CD3+CD4+CD8-CD45RO+ cells were sorted as the memory CD4+ T cells. Measured with immunoSEQ multiplex PCR; TCRdb has only the in-frame clones, and not every one. The sample records over 40,000 clones, more than 75% being singletons. V shed 9 bases, J shed 6 bases, and the junction held 7 bases outside the gene matches. CDR3 length: 13 residues. CDR1 and CDR2 from the germline V gene are LNHDA and SQIVND (reference sequence). Source material: memory CD4+ T cells from blood. The TCR sequence derives from an adult in good health and CMV-seronegative. This chain joins TRBV19 and TRBJ2-2; 7 nucleotides agree with TRBD1. The CDR3 reads CASSSTGSGELFF. In nucleotides, the CDR3 is TGTGCCAGCTCGTCGACAGGGTCCGGGGAGCTGTTTTTT.